The next 15 T cell receptor beta chains were all read from a single sample in a study of blood T cell repertoires in COVID-19. Sequencing used immunoSEQ multiplex PCR; TCRdb keeps in-frame clones, though not all of them. The sample lists fewer than 500,000 clones, around nine tenths occurring once. Source material: PBMCs or T cells enriched from blood (not recorded which). Source of these receptors: a woman aged 18-29 years with acute COVID-19.

The chain combines TRBV18 with TRBJ1-2; D remains ambiguous. The germline V gene has CDR1 KGHSH and CDR2 LQKENI. The CDR3 is 15 amino acids. V lost 5 bases and J 3 bases, leaving 16 bases between the germline ends. The CDR3 spells CASSSTRSLYYGYTF. CDR3 sequence (DNA): TGTGCCAGCTCATCAACGCGGAGTCTTTACTATGGCTACACCTTC. The whole variable domain, remainder taken from reference TRBV18 and TRBJ1-2, is NAGVMQNPRHLVRRRGQEARLRCSPMKGHSHVYWYRQLPEEGLKFMVYLQKENIIDESGMPKERFSAEFPKEGPSILRIQQVVRGDSAAYFCASSSTRSLYYGYTFGSGTRLTVV.

The V call is TRBV5-1, the J call TRBJ2-7, with 8 bases fitting TRBD1. V trimming: 4 bases; J trimming: 8 bases; junction bases outside the gene matches: 14. The CDR3 covers 15 residues. Germline CDR1 SGHRS, CDR2 YFSETQ. The CDR3 protein is CASSPTAGQGYKQYF. CDR3 nucleotide sequence: TGCGCCAGCAGCCCTACCGCCGGACAGGGTTATAAGCAGTACTTC. The variable domain in full, completed from reference TRBV5-1 and TRBJ2-7, reads KAGVTQTPRYLIKTRGQQVTLSCSPISGHRSVSWYQQTPGQGLQFLFEYFSETQRNKGNFPGRFSGRQFSNSRSEMNVSTLELGDSALYLCASSPTAGQGYKQYFGPGTRLTVT.

The rearrangement joins TRBV2 to TRBJ1-5; tentative D call: TRBD1 (5 bases). The germline gives CDR1 SNHLY, CDR2 FYNNEI. This CDR3 comprises 16 residues. The V end was cut by 3 bases, the J end by 0 bases, with 12 bases between. CDR3 sequence: CASSEIRTPSNQPQHF. Here the CDR3 DNA reads TGTGCCAGCAGTGAGATACGGACACCTAGCAATCAGCCCCAGCATTTT. The whole variable domain, remainder taken from reference TRBV2 and TRBJ1-5, is EPEVTQTPSHQVTQMGQEVILRCVPISNHLYFYWYRQILGQKVEFLVSFYNNEISEKSEIFDDQFSVERPDGSNFTLKIRSTKLEDSAMYFCASSEIRTPSNQPQHFGDGTRLSIL.

A remark on this clone: Sequence at one end of the junction differs from germline and may be a read error. The chain combines TRBV29-1 with TRBJ1-1; 7 bases fit TRBD1. The CDR3 length is 14 residues. Germline CDR1 is SQVTM and CDR2 is ANQGSEA. CDR3 protein: CSVEGQAGRTEAFF. As DNA, the CDR3 is TGCAGCGTAGAAGGACAGGCTGGGCGGACTGAAGCTTTCTTT.

The chain employs TRBV9 and TRBJ2-1; 10 bases match TRBD2. The CDR3 sequence is 19 residues long. Unmatched junction bases numbered 14, after V lost 0 bases and J lost 5 bases. The V gene's germline CDR1 is SGDLS and CDR2 YYNGEE. CDR3 residues: CASSVGDFSGGSGNNEQFF. CDR3 sequence (DNA): TGTGCCAGCAGCGTAGGAGACTTTAGCGGGGGGTCAGGAAACAATGAGCAGTTCTTC.

The count of this clone is one. The genes are TRBV6-5 and TRBJ1-6; D is possibly TRBD1 (6 bases). From germline, CDR1 is MNHEY and CDR2 SVGAGI. Trimming took 2 bases from V and 6 from J, leaving 8 bases between them. The CDR3 is 14 residues long. For the CDR3, the DNA is TGTGCCAGCAGTTACGAACAGGGTAATTCACCCCTCCACTTT. Translation gives CASSYEQGNSPLHF.

This clone appeared once. The CDR3 here is CSASARDRGLYEQYF. DNA of the CDR3: TGCAGTGCTAGTGCAAGGGACAGGGGGTTGTACGAGCAGTACTTC. The chain joins TRBV20-1 to TRBJ2-7; 11 bases are shared with TRBD1. Trimming cost V 3 bases and J 4 bases; bases outside gene matches: 8. The CDR3 runs to 15 residues. The germline gives CDR1 DFQATT, CDR2 SNEGSKA (reference sequence).

The V and J genes are TRBV29-1 and TRBJ1-2, with D maybe TRBD1 (6 bases). This CDR3 is 14 amino acids long. Germline-derived CDR1 and CDR2 are SQVTM and ANQGSEA. Trimming took 4 bases from V and 4 from J, leaving 16 bases between them. CDR3 loop: CSVAQGPIFYGYTF. In DNA, the CDR3 is TGCAGCGTTGCTCAGGGGCCGATATTCTATGGCTACACCTTC.

This rearrangement joins TRBV7-2 to TRBJ2-7; TRBD2 aligns across 10 bases. Germline lookup yields CDR1 SGHTA and CDR2 FQGNSA. The J segment lost 7 bases and the V segment lost 5 bases, leaving 8 bases of the junction unmatched. The CDR3 has 14 residues. CDR3 nucleotide sequence: TGTGCCAGCAGCCGCCTAGCGGGAGTGGGGGAGCAGTACTTC. Amino acid sequence: CASSRLAGVGEQYF.

This clone was detected once. The chain is built from TRBV19 and TRBJ1-5; TRBD1 is a possible D gene (6 bases). Germline lookup yields CDR1 LNHDA and CDR2 SQIVND (reference sequence). The CDR3 has 15 residues. Trimming left V 7 bases short and J 3 bases short, with 16 bases between. The CDR3 spells CASKPRGRNNQPQHF. The DNA for the CDR3 is TGTGCCAGTAAACCCAGGGGCCGGAACAATCAGCCCCAGCATTTT. Filled out from reference TRBV19 and TRBJ1-5, the complete variable domain reads DGGITQSPKYLFRKEGQNVTLSCEQNLNHDAMYWYRQDPGQGLRLIYYSQIVNDFQKGDIAEGYSVSREKKESFPLTVTSAQKNPTAFYLCASKPRGRNNQPQHFGDGTRLSIL.

This chain joins TRBV24-1 and TRBJ1-2, with TRBD1 identical over 8 bases. The CDR3 sequence is 14 residues long. J was trimmed by 5 bases and V by 1 base; bases with no gene match: 2. The V gene's germline CDR1 is KGHDR and CDR2 SFDVKD. CDR3 sequence: CATSDFRTGYGYTF. The CDR3 nucleotides are TGTGCCACCAGTGATTTCCGGACAGGGTATGGCTACACCTTC.

J is TRBJ1-5 and V is TRBV4-2; D is unresolved. This CDR3 region has 13 residues. V lost 0 bases, J lost 4 bases, and 4 bases lay in between. CDR1 LGHNA and CDR2 YNFKEQ come from the germline V gene. The DNA of the CDR3 is TGTGCCAGCAGCCAAGAATTAAATCAGCCCCAGCATTTT. Encoded protein: CASSQELNQPQHF.

This chain uses TRBV4-3 with TRBJ1-4; D might be TRBD1 (5 bases). The CDR3 covers 16 residues. In germline, CDR1 is LGHNA, CDR2 YSLEER. Between the trimmed V and J ends, which lost 0 bases and 7 bases, there was a span of 15 bases. The DNA of the CDR3 is TGCGCCAGCAGCCAAGATTATAACGGGAGGGGTGAAAAACTGTTTTTT. Amino acids: CASSQDYNGRGEKLFF.

The chain uses TRBV29-1 and TRBJ1-2; D unresolved. Trimming stripped 0 bases from V and 3 bases from J, with 5 bases between. The CDR3 has 12 residues. CDR1 and CDR2 from the germline V gene are SQVTM and ANQGSEA. The CDR3 protein is CSVEERHYGYTF. CDR3 nucleotides: TGCAGCGTTGAAGAGCGCCACTATGGCTACACCTTC.

This clone was found once. The chain carries TRBV28 and TRBJ1-3, with D perhaps matching TRBD1 (5 bases). The CDR3 runs 17 residues. Trimming removed 5 bases from V and 0 bases from J, with 17 bases in between. Germline CDR1 is MDHEN and CDR2 is SYDVKM. CDR3 sequence: CASSPLQPGSSGNTIYF. In DNA form, the CDR3 reads TGTGCCAGCAGTCCGCTACAGCCAGGGTCCTCTGGAAACACCATATATTTT.